This TCR beta chain was captured by sequencing in a study of T cells after yellow fever vaccination (dated by TCRdb to about 2019). Some background on the complete study: Libraries from fractions with low cell numbers were prepared with the SMART-Seq v4 Ultra Low Input RNA kit. Bulk TCR alpha and beta repertoires were sequenced longitudinally to track T-cell clones before and after primary and booster YFV17D yellow fever vaccination. Two healthy male donors, one aged 18 to 30 and one aged 30 to 39 years, were included in the cohort. Blood was drawn at multiple timepoints before and after primary and secondary immunization, with bulk PBMC replicates and cell subsets isolated. Results the study describes overall, beyond this receptor: The study included only a couple of donors, which limits how far the findings can be generalized. A small share of clonotypes occurred in both CD4 and CD8 compartments, likely arising from convergent recombination. Most clones expanded after primary vaccination were re-detected after the booster (96% of CD4 and approximately 89% of CD8), suggesting broad memory maintenance. The secondary T-cell response was found to be weaker but faster than the primary response, with a peak reached on day 5 rather than on day 15. Computational filtering was required because FACS-sorted repertoires could contain abundant contaminating clonotypes from the bulk population.

Synthesis of TCR cDNA relied on 5'RACE template switching, a step that introduced a universal primer site along with unique molecular identifiers. cDNA synthesis was primed from both the TCR alpha and TCR beta constant segments. Library amplification used two PCR steps, and the second PCR step added sample barcodes and sequencing adapters. Sequencing of libraries was performed on Illumina HiSeq 2500 (2x100 bp) or NovaSeq (2x150 bp). The source study handled its data this way. Reads were demultiplexed and collapsed into UMI consensus sequences with MIGEC, and V(D)J alignment was performed with MiXCR. Clonotypes responding to the vaccine were identified with edgeR on replicate PBMC samples, with the criteria of FDR below 0.01 and a log2 fold change above 5 up to day 15. Each bulk clonotype received a CD4 or CD8 identity based on whether the sequenced CD4 or CD8 repertoire contained that clonotype at higher abundance. TCRdb applied fastp at Q25 and MiXCR to the public reads, then kept only in-frame beta chains. Records with the same CDR3 protein are collapsed into one entry carrying the most frequent genes and DNA. The V and J calls and clone size are TCRdb's, not the authors'. This sample gives 550,000 to 750,000 distinct CDR3 sequences in total; approximately 13% of them show up just once. The ten largest clones represent 11% to 15% of the sample.

The treatment or condition label, read with the paper, signifies: live attenuated yellow fever vaccine strain. At each blood-draw timepoint, two biological replicates of bulk PBMCs were obtained. PBMCs were isolated from peripheral blood using a standard Ficoll-Paque protocol. TriZol was used to extract RNA from bulk PBMCs, CD4 and CD8 fractions, and dextramer-positive and dextramer-negative fractions. Turning to this clonotype: What antigen it recognizes has not been identified. No per-base quality is available; no much larger clone lies one base away.

The TCR sequence derives from a man younger than 40 who received the YFV17D yellow fever vaccine. Sequenced material: PBMCs, taken on the day of the yellow fever booster vaccination.

The CDR3 here reads CASSLAVGLLNTGELFF. The DNA is as follows: TGCGCCAGCAGCTTGGCCGTGGGACTCTTGAACACCGGGGAGCTGTTTTTT. The chain was built from TRBV5-1 and TRBJ2-2; TRBD2 is possibly the D segment (6 matching bases). Including cysteine and phenylalanine, the CDR3 has 17 amino acids. Only the CDR3 portion is preserved as DNA: 51 bases, with reading frame beginning at the first base. The germline V gene gives CDR1 as SGHRS and CDR2 as YFSETQ. V was cut back by 0 bases and J by 1 base, leaving a gap of 13 bases between them.